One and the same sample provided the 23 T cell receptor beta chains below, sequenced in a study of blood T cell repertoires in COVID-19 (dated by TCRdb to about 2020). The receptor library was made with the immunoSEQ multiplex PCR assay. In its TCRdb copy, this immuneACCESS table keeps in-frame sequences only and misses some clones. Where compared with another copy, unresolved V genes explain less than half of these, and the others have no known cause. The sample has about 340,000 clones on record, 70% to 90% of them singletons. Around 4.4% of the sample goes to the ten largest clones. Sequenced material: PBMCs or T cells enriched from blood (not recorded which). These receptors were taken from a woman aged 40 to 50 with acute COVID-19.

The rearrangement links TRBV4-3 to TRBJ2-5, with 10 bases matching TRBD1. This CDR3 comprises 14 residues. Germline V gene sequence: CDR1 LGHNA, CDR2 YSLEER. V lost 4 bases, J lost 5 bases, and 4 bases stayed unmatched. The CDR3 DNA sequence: TGCGCCAGCAGCCCGGGACAGGGGCGGGAGACCCAGTACTTC. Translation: CASSPGQGRETQYF.

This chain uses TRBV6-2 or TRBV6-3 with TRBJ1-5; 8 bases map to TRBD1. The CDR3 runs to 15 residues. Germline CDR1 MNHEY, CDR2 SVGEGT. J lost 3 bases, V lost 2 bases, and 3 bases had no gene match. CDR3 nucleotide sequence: TGTGCCAGCAGTTACGGACAGGGATTCAATCAGCCCCAGCATTTT. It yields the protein CASSYGQGFNQPQHF.

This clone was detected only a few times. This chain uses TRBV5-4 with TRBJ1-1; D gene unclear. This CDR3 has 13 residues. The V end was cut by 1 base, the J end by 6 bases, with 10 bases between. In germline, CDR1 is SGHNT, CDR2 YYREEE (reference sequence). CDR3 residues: CASSLNLVPEAFF. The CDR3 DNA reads TGTGCCAGCAGCTTGAATCTAGTCCCTGAAGCTTTCTTT.

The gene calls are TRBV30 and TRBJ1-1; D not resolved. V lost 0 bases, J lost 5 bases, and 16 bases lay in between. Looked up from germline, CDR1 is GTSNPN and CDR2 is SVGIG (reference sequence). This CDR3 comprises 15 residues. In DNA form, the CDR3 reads TGTGCCTGGAGTGTACGCCATGCGGGCTGGACTGAAGCTTTCTTT. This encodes CAWSVRHAGWTEAFF.

The CDR3 DNA follows: TGCAGCGTTGAAGTTCAGGGGAACACTGAAGCTTTCTTT. Translating gives CSVEVQGNTEAFF. The V and J genes are TRBV29-1 and TRBJ1-1; tentatively, D is TRBD1 (5 bases). The CDR3 is 13 residues long. The germline V and J ends were trimmed by 1 base and 1 base, with 7 bases remaining between them. Germline V gene sequence: CDR1 SQVTM, CDR2 ANQGSEA.

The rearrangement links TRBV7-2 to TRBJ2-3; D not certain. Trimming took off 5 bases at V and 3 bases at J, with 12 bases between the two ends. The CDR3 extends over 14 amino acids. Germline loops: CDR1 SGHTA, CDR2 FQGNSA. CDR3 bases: TGTGCCAGCAGCGGCTCAGGCGTAACAGATACGCAGTATTTT. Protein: CASSGSGVTDTQYF.

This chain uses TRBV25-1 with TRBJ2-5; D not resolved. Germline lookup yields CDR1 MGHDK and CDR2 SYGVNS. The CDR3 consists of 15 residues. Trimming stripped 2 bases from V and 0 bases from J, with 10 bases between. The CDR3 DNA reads TGTGCCAGCAGTGAAGAAAAGAGCTACCAAGAGACCCAGTACTTC. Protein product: CASSEEKSYQETQYF.

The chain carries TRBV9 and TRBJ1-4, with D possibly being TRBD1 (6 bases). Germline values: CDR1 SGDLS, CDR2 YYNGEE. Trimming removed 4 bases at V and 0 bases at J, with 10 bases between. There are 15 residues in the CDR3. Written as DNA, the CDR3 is TGTGCCAGCAGCACCAGGGGTGCAACTAATGAAAAACTGTTTTTT. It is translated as CASSTRGATNEKLFF.

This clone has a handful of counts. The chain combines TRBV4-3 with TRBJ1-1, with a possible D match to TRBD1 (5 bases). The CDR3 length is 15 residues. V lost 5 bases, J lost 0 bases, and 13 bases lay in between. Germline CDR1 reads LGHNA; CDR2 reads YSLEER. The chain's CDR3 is CASSYAREVNTEAFF. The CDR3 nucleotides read TGCGCCAGCAGCTACGCCAGGGAGGTGAACACTGAAGCTTTCTTT.

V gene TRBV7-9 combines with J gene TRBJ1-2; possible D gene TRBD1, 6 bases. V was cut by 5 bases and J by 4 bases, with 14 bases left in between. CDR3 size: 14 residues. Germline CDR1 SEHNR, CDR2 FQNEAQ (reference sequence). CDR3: CASSPTGTLYGYTF. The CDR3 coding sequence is TGTGCCAGCAGCCCGACAGGAACTCTCTATGGCTACACCTTC.

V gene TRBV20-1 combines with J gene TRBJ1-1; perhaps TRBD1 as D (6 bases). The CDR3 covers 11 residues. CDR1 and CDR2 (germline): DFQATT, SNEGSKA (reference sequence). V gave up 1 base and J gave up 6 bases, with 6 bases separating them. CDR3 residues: CSARGQAEAFF. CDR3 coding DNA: TGCAGTGCTAGAGGACAGGCTGAAGCTTTCTTT.

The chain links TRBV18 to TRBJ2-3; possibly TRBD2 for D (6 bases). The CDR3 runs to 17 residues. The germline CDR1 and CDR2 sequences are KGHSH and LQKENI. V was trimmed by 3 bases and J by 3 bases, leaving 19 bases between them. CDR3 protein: CASSPTGPRRGTDTQYF. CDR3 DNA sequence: TGTGCCAGCTCACCGACGGGACCGCGGAGGGGTACAGATACGCAGTATTTT.

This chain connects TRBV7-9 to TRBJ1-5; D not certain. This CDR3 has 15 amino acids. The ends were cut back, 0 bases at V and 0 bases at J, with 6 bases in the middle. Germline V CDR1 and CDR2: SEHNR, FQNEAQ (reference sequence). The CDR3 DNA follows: TGTGCCAGCAGCTTAGCCAGTAATAGCAATCAGCCCCAGCATTTT. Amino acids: CASSLASNSNQPQHF. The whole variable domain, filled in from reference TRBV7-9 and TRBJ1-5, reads DTGVSQNPRHKITKRGQNVTFRCDPISEHNRLYWYRQTLGQGPEFLTYFQNEAQLEKSRLLSDRFSAERPKGSFSTLEIQRTEQGDSAMYLCASSLASNSNQPQHFGDGTRLSIL.

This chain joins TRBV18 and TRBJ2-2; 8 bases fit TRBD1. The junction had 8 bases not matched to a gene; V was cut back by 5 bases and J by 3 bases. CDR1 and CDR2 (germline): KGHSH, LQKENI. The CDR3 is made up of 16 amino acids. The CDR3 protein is CASSTIRGPDTGELFF. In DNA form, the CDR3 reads TGTGCCAGCTCAACGATCAGGGGGCCTGACACCGGGGAGCTGTTTTTT.

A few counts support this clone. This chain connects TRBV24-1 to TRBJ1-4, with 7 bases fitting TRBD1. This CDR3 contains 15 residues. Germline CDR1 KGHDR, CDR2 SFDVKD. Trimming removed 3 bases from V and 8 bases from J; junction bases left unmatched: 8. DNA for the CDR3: TGTGCCACCAGTGATCGGACAGGATCGGGGGAAAAACTGTTTTTT. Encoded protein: CATSDRTGSGEKLFF.

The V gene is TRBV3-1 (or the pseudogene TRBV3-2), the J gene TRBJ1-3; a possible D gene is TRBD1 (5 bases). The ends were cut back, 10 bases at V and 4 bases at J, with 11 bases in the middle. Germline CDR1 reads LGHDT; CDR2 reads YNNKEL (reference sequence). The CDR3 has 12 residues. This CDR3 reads CATGTSGNTIYF. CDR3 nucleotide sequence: TGTGCCACTGGGACTTCGGGAAACACCATATATTTT.

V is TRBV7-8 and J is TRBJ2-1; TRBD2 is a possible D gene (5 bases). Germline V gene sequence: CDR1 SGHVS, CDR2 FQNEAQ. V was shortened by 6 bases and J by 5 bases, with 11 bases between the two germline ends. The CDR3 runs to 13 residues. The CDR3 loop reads CASRDSEHNEQFF. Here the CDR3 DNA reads TGTGCCAGCAGGGACTCCGAACACAATGAGCAGTTCTTC.

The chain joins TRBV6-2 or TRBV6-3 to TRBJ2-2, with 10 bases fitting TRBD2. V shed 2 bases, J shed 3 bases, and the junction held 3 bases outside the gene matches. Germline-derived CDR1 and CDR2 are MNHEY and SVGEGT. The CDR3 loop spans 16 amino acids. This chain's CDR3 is CASSYRLAGDTGELFF. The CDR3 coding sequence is TGTGCCAGCAGTTACCGGCTAGCGGGAGACACCGGGGAGCTGTTTTTT.

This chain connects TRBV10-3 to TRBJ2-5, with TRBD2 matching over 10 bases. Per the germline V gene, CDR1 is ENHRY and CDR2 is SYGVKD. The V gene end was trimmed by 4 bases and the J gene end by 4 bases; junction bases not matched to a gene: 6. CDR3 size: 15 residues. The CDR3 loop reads CAISGPSGSGETQYF. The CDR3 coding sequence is TGTGCCATCAGTGGGCCTAGCGGGAGTGGAGAGACCCAGTACTTC.

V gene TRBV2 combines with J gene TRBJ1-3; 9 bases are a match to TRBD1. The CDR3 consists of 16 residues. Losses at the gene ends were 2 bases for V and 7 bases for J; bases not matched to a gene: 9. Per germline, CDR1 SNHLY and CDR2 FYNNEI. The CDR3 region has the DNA TGTGCCAGCAGTGAATCGGGACAGGGCTTTGGCAACACCATATATTTT. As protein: CASSESGQGFGNTIYF.

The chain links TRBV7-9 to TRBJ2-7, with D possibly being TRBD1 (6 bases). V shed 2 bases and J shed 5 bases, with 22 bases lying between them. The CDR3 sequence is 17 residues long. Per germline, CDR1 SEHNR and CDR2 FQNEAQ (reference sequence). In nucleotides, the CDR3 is TGTGCCAGCAGCTTACCCCCAACAGGGATGGGGATCGACGAGCAGTACTTC. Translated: CASSLPPTGMGIDEQYF.

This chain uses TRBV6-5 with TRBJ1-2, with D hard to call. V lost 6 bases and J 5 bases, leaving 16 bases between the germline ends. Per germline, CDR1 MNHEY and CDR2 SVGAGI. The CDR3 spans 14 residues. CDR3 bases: TGTGCCAGCAGAAATGGGAGGCTGGGGTATGGCTACACCTTC. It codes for CASRNGRLGYGYTF.

The CDR3 DNA reads TGTGCCAGCAGCTTGGACACGAACAATGAGCAGTTCTTC. Its translation: CASSLDTNNEQFF. The chain combines TRBV5-5 with TRBJ2-1; D gene unclear. CDR1 is SGHKS, CDR2 YYEKEE, per germline (reference sequence). The CDR3 is 13 amino acids. V was shortened by 0 bases and J by 5 bases, with 6 bases between the two germline ends.